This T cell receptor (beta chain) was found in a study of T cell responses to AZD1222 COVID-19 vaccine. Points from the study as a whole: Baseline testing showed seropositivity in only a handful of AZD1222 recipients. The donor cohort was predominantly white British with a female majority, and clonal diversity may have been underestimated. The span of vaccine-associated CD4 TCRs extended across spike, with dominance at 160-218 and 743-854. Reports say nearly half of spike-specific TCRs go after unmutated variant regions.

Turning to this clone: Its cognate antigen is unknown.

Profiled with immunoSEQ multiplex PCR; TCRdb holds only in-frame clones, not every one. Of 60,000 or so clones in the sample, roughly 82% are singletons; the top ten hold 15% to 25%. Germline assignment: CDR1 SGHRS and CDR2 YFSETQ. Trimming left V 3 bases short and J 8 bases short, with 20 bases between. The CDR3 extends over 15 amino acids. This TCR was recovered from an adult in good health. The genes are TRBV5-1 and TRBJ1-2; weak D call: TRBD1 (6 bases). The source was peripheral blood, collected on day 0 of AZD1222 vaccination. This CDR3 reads CASSSLTGALGGYTF. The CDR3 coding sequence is TGCGCCAGCAGCTCCCTGACAGGAGCCCTCGGGGGCTACACCTTC.